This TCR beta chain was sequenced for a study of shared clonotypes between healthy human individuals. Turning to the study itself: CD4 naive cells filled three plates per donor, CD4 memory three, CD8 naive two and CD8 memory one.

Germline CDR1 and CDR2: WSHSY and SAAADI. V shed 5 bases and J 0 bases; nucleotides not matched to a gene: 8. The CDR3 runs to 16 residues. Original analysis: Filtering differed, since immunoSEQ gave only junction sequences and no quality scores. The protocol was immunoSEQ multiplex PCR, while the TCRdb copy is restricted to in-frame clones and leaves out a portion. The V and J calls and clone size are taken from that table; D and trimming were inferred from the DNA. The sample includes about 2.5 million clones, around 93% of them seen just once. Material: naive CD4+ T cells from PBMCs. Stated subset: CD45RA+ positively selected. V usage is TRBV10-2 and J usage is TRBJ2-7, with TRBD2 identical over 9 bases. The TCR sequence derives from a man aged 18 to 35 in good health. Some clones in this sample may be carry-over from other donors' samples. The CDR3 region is CASSKVAGVSSYEQYF. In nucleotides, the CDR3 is TGCGCCAGCAGTAAGGTAGCGGGAGTGAGCTCCTACGAGCAGTACTTC.